The 11 T cell receptor beta chains listed next were all sequenced from one sample in a study of blood T cell repertoires in COVID-19. The method was immunoSEQ multiplex PCR; TCRdb's version includes in-frame clones alone and lacks a portion of them. The repertoire consists of 70,000 to 90,000 clones, with 85% occurring once and the leading ten covering around 4.1%. The sequenced sample consisted of peripheral blood. The receptor source for this set is a man in his 60s with acute or convalescent COVID-19.

The CDR3 reads CAWSPGGVDPTDTQYF. The CDR3 DNA is TGTGCCTGGAGCCCCGGGGGGGTGGATCCCACAGATACGCAGTATTTT. The chain is built from TRBV30 and TRBJ2-3; 8 nucleotides agree with TRBD2. Germline V gives CDR1 GTSNPN, CDR2 SVGIG (reference sequence). This CDR3 is 16 amino acids long. Trimming cost V 3 bases and J 2 bases; bases outside gene matches: 10. The full variable domain, rest sourced from reference TRBV30 and TRBJ2-3, is SQTIHQWPATLVQPVGSPLSLECTVEGTSNPNLYWYRQAAGRGLQLLFYSVGIGQISSEVPQNLSASRPQDRQFILSSKKLLLSDSGFYLCAWSPGGVDPTDTQYFGPGTRLTVL.

CDR3 loop: CASSNRDRVYGYTF. The CDR3 DNA is TGTGCCAGTAGTAACCGGGACAGGGTCTATGGCTACACCTTC. This sequence joins TRBV19 and TRBJ1-2; 9 bases are a match to TRBD1. The CDR3 consists of 14 residues. CDR1 LNHDA and CDR2 SQIVND come from the germline V gene (reference sequence). The V gene end was trimmed by 4 bases and the J gene end by 4 bases; junction bases not matched to a gene: 4.

This clone came up once. J is TRBJ2-1 and V is TRBV7-2; 11 bases map to TRBD2. CDR3 size: 19 residues. Germline V CDR1 and CDR2: SGHTA, FQGNSA. The V gene end was trimmed by 1 base and the J gene end by 0 bases; junction bases not matched to a gene: 8. The CDR3 DNA reads TGTGCCAGCAGCTTAGGGCTAGCGGGGGGATCAAGCTCCTACAATGAGCAGTTCTTC. Translated: CASSLGLAGGSSSYNEQFF.

The sample holds one count of this clone. The chain couples TRBV5-1 to TRBJ2-7, with 7 bases matching TRBD2. Per the germline V gene, CDR1 is SGHRS and CDR2 is YFSETQ. The CDR3 is 15 amino acids. V was pared by 0 bases and J by 5 bases, with 8 bases of the junction left unmatched. The CDR3 loop is CASSLAAREWNEQYF. DNA for the CDR3: TGCGCCAGCAGCTTGGCCGCGCGGGAGTGGAACGAGCAGTACTTC. The whole variable domain, filled in from reference TRBV5-1 and TRBJ2-7, reads KAGVTQTPRYLIKTRGQQVTLSCSPISGHRSVSWYQQTPGQGLQFLFEYFSETQRNKGNFPGRFSGRQFSNSRSEMNVSTLELGDSALYLCASSLAAREWNEQYFGPGTRLTVT.

V usage is TRBV7-9 and J usage is TRBJ2-7; TRBD1 matches at 8 bases. The J segment lost 5 bases and the V segment lost 1 base, leaving 1 base of the junction unmatched. The CDR3 spans 13 residues. The germline CDR1 and CDR2 sequences are SEHNR and FQNEAQ (reference sequence). The CDR3 loop reads CASSLEQGDEQYF. In nucleotides, the CDR3 is TGTGCCAGCAGCTTAGAACAGGGGGACGAGCAGTACTTC.

The rearrangement joins TRBV10-2 to TRBJ2-7; 9 nucleotides agree with TRBD2. The V segment lost 2 bases and the J segment 1 base; nucleotides outside the gene matches: 15. CDR3 length: 19 residues. Germline CDR1 is WSHSY and CDR2 is SAAADI. The CDR3 here is CASSEGGISLAGPSYEQYF. The CDR3 region has the DNA TGCGCCAGCAGTGAGGGAGGGATAAGTCTAGCGGGACCATCCTACGAGCAGTACTTC.

The chain uses TRBV6-6 and TRBJ1-1; D possibly corresponds to TRBD1 (6 bases). This CDR3 spans 14 amino acids. V lost 9 bases and J 1 base, leaving 15 bases between the germline ends. Germline V gene sequence: CDR1 MNHNY, CDR2 SVGAGI (reference sequence). CDR3 protein: CASAKQGSNTEAFF. Written as DNA, the CDR3 is TGTGCCAGTGCGAAACAGGGTTCGAACACTGAAGCTTTCTTT.

The chain combines TRBV7-2 with TRBJ2-1; 11 bases fit TRBD2. CDR3 length: 15 amino acids. The germline CDR1 and CDR2 sequences are SGHTA and FQGNSA. J gave up 2 bases and V 5 bases, and 2 bases lay outside the gene matches. The CDR3 here is CASSILAGAYNEQFF. The CDR3 DNA reads as TGTGCCAGCAGCATACTAGCGGGGGCCTACAATGAGCAGTTCTTC.

The chain couples TRBV19 to TRBJ2-3; a possible D gene is TRBD1 (5 bases). Germline loops: CDR1 LNHDA, CDR2 SQIVND (reference sequence). V was trimmed by 0 bases and J by 11 bases, leaving 15 bases between them. The CDR3 spans 14 residues. The CDR3 spells CASSIDGAKAQQYF. The CDR3 DNA reads TGTGCCAGTAGTATAGATGGGGCGAAAGCACAGCAGTATTTT.

The J gene is TRBJ2-3, the V gene TRBV7-3, with 7 bases fitting TRBD2. The CDR3 extends over 15 amino acids. With 5 bases clipped from V and 6 bases from J, the junction kept 11 bases outside the gene matches. From germline, CDR1 is SGHTA and CDR2 FQGTGA. In DNA form, the CDR3 reads TGTGCCAGCAGCAAAGCGGGGTCGGGTCTGGATACGCAGTATTTT. Amino acid sequence: CASSKAGSGLDTQYF.

The CDR3: CASSYSRTVSGNTIYF. The DNA of the CDR3 is TGTGCCAGCAGTTACTCGCGGACAGTCTCTGGAAACACCATATATTTT. The chain has TRBV6-5 and TRBJ1-3; D possibly corresponds to TRBD1 (6 bases). Germline V gene lookup returns CDR1 MNHEY and CDR2 SVGAGI. This CDR3 spans 16 amino acids. V lost 0 bases and J 0 bases, leaving 9 bases between the germline ends.